The 19 T cell receptor beta chains below come from one sample, sequenced in a study of cytomegalovirus exposure and HLA in healthy donors. 60 Vbeta and 13 Jbeta primers were used in PCR. Only in-frame clones appear in the TCRdb table, and some are missing; sequencing was by immunoSEQ multiplex PCR. The repertoire holds approximately 100,000 clones, with about 83% as singletons. The sequencing sample was made of PBMCs. The receptors come from a man aged 60 to 75 in good health and CMV-seropositive.

The chain couples TRBV27 to TRBJ2-1, with D maybe TRBD2 (7 bases). The length of the CDR3 is 13 residues. CDR1 and CDR2 from the germline V gene are MNHEY and SMNVEV (reference sequence). Trimming removed 6 bases at V and 7 bases at J, with 13 bases between. CDR3 in DNA: TGTGCCAGCAGCCACAGGGAGGGTAATGAGCAGTTCTTC. It translates to CASSHREGNEQFF.

The V call is TRBV7-9, the J call TRBJ2-7; no reliable D call. CDR3 size: 13 residues. V gave up 1 base and J gave up 7 bases, with 11 bases separating them. CDR1 and CDR2 from the germline V gene are SEHNR and FQNEAQ (reference sequence). CDR3 region: CASSLGQFVEQYF. CDR3 DNA sequence: TGTGCCAGCAGCTTAGGGCAGTTCGTGGAGCAGTACTTC.

The chain joins TRBV5-1 to TRBJ2-2; maybe TRBD1 (6 bases). CDR3 length: 13 amino acids. Germline V gives CDR1 SGHRS, CDR2 YFSETQ. V was cut by 4 bases and J by 5 bases, with 9 bases left in between. CDR3 region: CASSAGETGELFF. The CDR3 DNA sequence: TGCGCCAGCAGCGCAGGGGAGACCGGGGAGCTGTTTTTT. Using reference TRBV5-1 and TRBJ2-2 for the parts outside the CDR3, the full variable domain is KAGVTQTPRYLIKTRGQQVTLSCSPISGHRSVSWYQQTPGQGLQFLFEYFSETQRNKGNFPGRFSGRQFSNSRSEMNVSTLELGDSALYLCASSAGETGELFFGEGSRLTVL.

This clone has a handful of counts. The chain is built from TRBV27 and TRBJ2-5, with no clear D. The J call may be in error: the DNA end matches TRBJ2-7 better. Germline V gene data show CDR1 as MNHEY and CDR2 as SMNVEV (reference sequence). This CDR3 has 14 residues. CDR3 sequence: CASSLYGGPYEQYF. The CDR3 nucleotides are TGTGCCAGCAGTTTATATGGCGGTCCCTACGAGCAGTACTTC.

The chain couples TRBV18 to TRBJ2-7; tentatively, D is TRBD1 (6 bases). V lost 3 bases, J lost 2 bases, and 11 bases lay in between. This CDR3 contains 14 residues. Germline V gene sequence: CDR1 KGHSH, CDR2 LQKENI. The CDR3, as DNA: TGTGCCAGCTCACCTGTGGGACAAGCCTACGAGCAGTACTTC. Translating gives CASSPVGQAYEQYF.

This chain uses TRBV7-6 with TRBJ2-2; 9 nucleotides align to TRBD2. Losses at the gene ends were 5 bases for V and 7 bases for J; bases not matched to a gene: 17. The CDR3 sequence is 18 residues long. Per germline, CDR1 SGHVS and CDR2 FNYEAQ. The CDR3 bases are TGTGCCAGCAGCACTCCGCGGCTTAGCGGGGGCCGGAACGGGGAGCTGTTTTTT. It yields the protein CASSTPRLSGGRNGELFF. Variable domain in full (rest from reference TRBV7-6 and TRBJ2-2): GAGVSQSPRYKVTKRGQDVALRCDPISGHVSLYWYRQALGQGPEFLTYFNYEAQQDKSGLPNDRFSAERPEGSISTLTIQRTEQRDSAMYRCASSTPRLSGGRNGELFFGEGSRLTVL.

In this sample, this clone turned up once. This sequence joins TRBV14 and TRBJ1-2, with no clear D. V was trimmed by 2 bases and J by 8 bases, leaving 9 bases between them. Germline V gene data show CDR1 as SGHDN and CDR2 as FVKESK. The CDR3 covers 12 residues. The CDR3 DNA is TGTGCCAGCAGCCAATCCGCCAGAGGCTACACCTTC. Protein sequence: CASSQSARGYTF.

This clone was detected only once. For the CDR3, the DNA is TGTGCCTGGAGTCCCGGGGACAGGGCAGAGACCCAGTACTTC. It is translated as CAWSPGDRAETQYF. The rearrangement uses TRBV30 and TRBJ2-5; 9 nucleotides align to TRBD1. Germline V gives CDR1 GTSNPN, CDR2 SVGIG (reference sequence). Trimming took 2 bases from V and 4 from J; bases not matched to a gene: 5. The CDR3 runs 14 residues.

The chain has TRBV19 and TRBJ2-2; D possibly corresponds to TRBD2 (5 bases). The CDR3 extends over 16 amino acids. V lost 6 bases to trimming and J lost 3 bases, with 17 bases between them. Germline V gene data show CDR1 as LNHDA and CDR2 as SQIVND (reference sequence). This CDR3 is CASSPGWGAYTGELFF. Here the CDR3 DNA reads TGTGCCAGTAGCCCCGGGTGGGGAGCGTACACCGGGGAGCTGTTTTTT.

The chain carries TRBV9 and TRBJ2-1; 10 bases align to TRBD1. The CDR3 totals 16 residues. Germline loops: CDR1 SGDLS, CDR2 YYNGEE. Germline trimming cut 4 bases from V and 5 bases from J; bases unmatched to any gene: 9. The DNA for the CDR3 is TGTGCCAGCAGCCTCACCGGGACAGGGGTAAACAATGAGCAGTTCTTC. Its protein product is CASSLTGTGVNNEQFF.

This clone occurred a few times. The chain recombines TRBV4-3 with TRBJ1-5; D remains unclear. The V end lost 1 base, the J end lost 4 bases, and 5 bases lay between the germline ends. CDR1 and CDR2 from the germline V gene are LGHNA and YSLEER. This CDR3 has 13 residues. The CDR3 nucleotides are TGCGCCAGCAGCCAAGTCTATAATCAGCCCCAGCATTTT. It encodes CASSQVYNQPQHF.

This sequence joins TRBV4-1 and TRBJ2-3; D is possibly TRBD1 (5 bases). Germline CDR1 reads MGHRA; CDR2 reads YSYEKL. CDR3 size: 17 residues. Trimming pared 2 bases from V and 4 bases from J, leaving 19 bases between. The CDR3 sequence: CASSQTPGQGRADTQYF. The DNA of the CDR3 is TGCGCCAGCAGCCAAACCCCCGGGCAGGGCCGGGCAGATACGCAGTATTTT.

This clone showed up just a few times. The V and J genes are TRBV5-1 and TRBJ2-3; D is perhaps TRBD2 (5 bases). The CDR3 length is 15 residues. The V gene lost 1 base and the J gene lost 6 bases, with 15 bases spanning the gap. Per germline, CDR1 SGHRS and CDR2 YFSETQ. The CDR3 region has the DNA TGCGCCAGCAGCTTGATCGGGGTCCAAGGGGATACGCAGTATTTT. This sequence encodes CASSLIGVQGDTQYF. Based on the CDR3 plus reference TRBV5-1 and TRBJ2-3, the full variable domain is KAGVTQTPRYLIKTRGQQVTLSCSPISGHRSVSWYQQTPGQGLQFLFEYFSETQRNKGNFPGRFSGRQFSNSRSEMNVSTLELGDSALYLCASSLIGVQGDTQYFGPGTRLTVL.

CDR3 sequence reads: CASSHRDRGQETQYF. The CDR3 DNA is TGTGCCAGCAGTCATCGGGACAGGGGGCAAGAGACCCAGTACTTC. The chain joins TRBV6-6 to TRBJ2-5; 11 bases fit TRBD1. This CDR3 region has 15 residues. With V trimmed by 5 bases and J by 2 bases, 4 bases remained unmatched. Germline assignment: CDR1 MNHNY and CDR2 SVGAGI (reference sequence).

V and J are TRBV19 and TRBJ2-1, with D hard to call. The V gene's germline CDR1 is LNHDA and CDR2 SQIVND (reference sequence). V lost 6 bases to trimming and J lost 5 bases, with 5 bases between them. The CDR3 is 11 amino acids. The DNA of the CDR3 is TGTGCCAGTAGAACGGACAATGAGCAGTTCTTC. Its translation is CASRTDNEQFF.

This sequence joins TRBV9 and TRBJ1-2, with D possibly being TRBD1 (5 bases). The length of the CDR3 is 15 residues. In germline, CDR1 is SGDLS, CDR2 YYNGEE. The germline V and J ends were trimmed by 4 bases and 7 bases, with 20 bases remaining between them. CDR3 loop: CASSPTLRGESGYTF. The CDR3 DNA reads TGTGCCAGCAGCCCAACCCTGCGGGGCGAGTCTGGCTACACCTTC.

The V gene is TRBV7-3, the J gene TRBJ2-2, with 8 bases lining up with TRBD1. Germline CDR1 SGHTA, CDR2 FQGTGA. After removal of 5 bases from V and 5 bases from J, the junction contained 4 bases not matched to a gene. There are 14 residues in the CDR3. The CDR3 spells CASSSQGATGELFF. CDR3 sequence (DNA): TGTGCCAGCAGCAGCCAGGGGGCAACCGGGGAGCTGTTTTTT.

The CDR3 loop is CASSRQENTIYF. The CDR3 coding sequence is TGTGCCAGCAGTCGACAGGAAAACACCATATATTTT. The chain links TRBV6-5 to TRBJ1-3, with D perhaps TRBD1 (6 bases). V was shortened by 5 bases and J by 6 bases, with 8 bases between the two germline ends. CDR3 length equals 12 residues. The V gene's germline CDR1 is MNHEY and CDR2 SVGAGI.

J is TRBJ2-3 and V is TRBV2, with D possibly being TRBD2 (5 bases). Germline V CDR1 and CDR2: SNHLY, FYNNEI. This CDR3 region has 15 residues. The germline V and J ends were trimmed by 6 bases and 4 bases, with 17 bases remaining between them. The CDR3 is CASRERVTGADTQYF. The DNA for the CDR3 is TGTGCCAGCAGGGAACGGGTAACCGGGGCAGATACGCAGTATTTT.